Here is one T cell receptor (beta chain) with its context. Its antigen is as yet unknown. This CDR3 spans 15 amino acids. The V gene lost 2 bases and the J gene lost 2 bases, with 12 bases spanning the gap. Germline CDR1 reads KGHDR; CDR2 reads SFDVKD. This record comes from a study of Ad26.COV2.S vaccination and SARS-CoV-2 variants. Turning to the study itself: Intramuscularly, Ad26.COV2.S was given either once or twice, 56 days apart.

The treatment was: around 19 received Ad26.COV2.S at low or high dose, single or two shots; 5 received placebo; per-sample allocation not given. Collection of samples fell on day 63 after the first vaccine or placebo injection. It was an adult aged 18-55 years in Boston who was the donor. Study-level points and caveats: The TCR-based breadth and depth measures might underestimate overall T cell responses. Vaccinated individuals (as opposed to placebo recipients) had higher spike-specific TCR breadth.

The method was immunoSEQ multiplex PCR; TCRdb's version includes in-frame clones alone and lacks a portion of them. The table shows 300,000 to 500,000 clones, with approximately 91% occurring only once. This receptor was obtained from a person between 18 and 65 years old who received the Ad26.COV2.S COVID-19 vaccine or a placebo. Specimen: peripheral blood, collected in a trial of Ad26.COV2.S vaccine versus placebo. The chain employs TRBV24-1 and TRBJ2-7; D tentatively fits TRBD1 or TRBD2 (5 bases each). CDR3 sequence: CATSDYRDGTYEQYF. The CDR3 DNA is TGTGCCACCAGTGATTATCGGGACGGAACCTACGAGCAGTACTTC.